The clone carrying this T cell receptor (beta chain) was seen many times. Its antigen remains unknown. This record belongs to a study of T cells in Graves' hyperthyroidism and ophthalmopathy. TCR beta CDR3 regions were amplified from RNA. TCR CDR3 underwent first-round RT-PCR with the HTBI primer set. TCRdb used MiXCR to reprocess the multiplex PCR reads, holding one entry per CDR3 protein. Here the sample spans around 520,000 distinct CDR3 sequences, 24% being singletons. CDR3 size: 14 residues. Per germline, CDR1 MNHNS and CDR2 SASEGT. Unmatched junction bases numbered 3, after V lost 6 bases and J lost 3 bases. Study-wide points: Model predictions of ophthalmopathy came a median about 6.3 months before onset. Expanded thyroid clonotypes (above 0.001) were mostly also found in blood. Ophthalmopathy was separated from stable hyperthyroidism by a 13 V-J model.

This TCR derives from a woman aged 25-40 years with Graves' ophthalmopathy. The rearrangement uses TRBV6-1 and TRBJ2-4; 9 bases match TRBD1. Sequenced sample: blood. The CDR3 spells CASSGDRDKNIQYF. DNA of the CDR3: TGTGCCAGCAGCGGGGACAGGGACAAAAACATTCAGTACTTC.